A single sample gave rise to the 3 T cell receptor beta chains below, sequenced in a study of cytomegalovirus exposure and HLA in healthy donors. PCR used 60 Vbeta primers and 13 Jbeta primers. The repertoire was sequenced with immunoSEQ multiplex PCR; TCRdb's copy has only in-frame clones and lacks some. The sample holds roughly 110,000 clones, 82% seen once. The sample comprised PBMCs. Receptors were obtained from a man aged 25 to 40 in good health and CMV-seropositive.

As to this clone: The junction and the germline gene differ at one end; a read error may be behind it. The chain links TRBV7-9 to TRBJ1-4, with D perhaps TRBD1 (5 bases). CDR1 and CDR2 (germline): SEHNR, FQNEAQ (reference sequence). The CDR3 length is 17 residues. The CDR3 DNA reads TGTTCCAGCAGCGACCCCCTACTCGGGGGTCGAAATGAAAAACTGTTTTTT. Protein product: CSSSDPLLGGRNEKLFF.

In its sample, this clone was seen once. The genes are TRBV5-1 and TRBJ1-1; D gene uncertain. V shed 2 bases and J shed 0 bases, with 5 bases lying between them. CDR1 and CDR2 (germline): SGHRS, YFSETQ. This CDR3 comprises 13 residues. The CDR3: CASSFNMNTEAFF. The CDR3 DNA reads TGCGCCAGCAGCTTTAACATGAACACTGAAGCTTTCTTT.

This rearrangement joins TRBV18 to TRBJ1-1, with unresolved D. The CDR3 is made up of 14 amino acids. The V end was cut by 2 bases, the J end by 6 bases, with 13 bases between. Germline CDR1 is KGHSH and CDR2 is LQKENI. This chain's CDR3 is CASSPVEVGSEAFF. The DNA of the CDR3 is TGTGCCAGCTCACCAGTGGAGGTGGGGTCTGAAGCTTTCTTT.